What follows is one T cell receptor beta chain and its context. Its target is unknown. These data are taken from a study of cytomegalovirus exposure and HLA in healthy donors. Study context: Genotyping of 400 or so donors showed that about 84% belonged to the Caucasian-associated ancestry cluster. Whole-study findings and limits: The study carried out a later analysis of TCR beta sequences. It associated around 17,000 of them with specific HLA alleles at a false discovery rate of 0.05.

Use of 60 Vbeta and 13 Jbeta primers characterized the PCR. Authors' analysis steps: The authors later counted about 80 million unique TCR beta chains, 9.5 million to 11 million of them shared. Sequenced by immunoSEQ multiplex PCR; TCRdb stores in-frame clones only, minus some. V and J calls and clone size come straight from that table; D and trimming were deduced from the DNA. The sample carries about 190,000 clones, about four fifths recorded once. Germline-derived CDR1 and CDR2 are SGHDT and YYEEEE. The CDR3 runs 15 residues. With 4 bases clipped from V and 3 bases from J, the junction kept 6 bases outside the gene matches.

The source is a young man in good health and CMV-seropositive. The sequenced sample was PBMCs. This chain joins TRBV5-6 and TRBJ2-1; the match to TRBD2 covers 8 bases. For the CDR3, the DNA is TGTGCCAGCAGCCGGGACGGGAGGGGCTACAATGAGCAGTTCTTC. Translation: CASSRDGRGYNEQFF.